Listed below are T cell receptor beta chains from one sample, sequenced in a study of cytomegalovirus exposure and HLA in healthy donors. TCRdb's copy holds only in-frame clones and misses some; the assay was immunoSEQ multiplex PCR. Of around 160,000 clones listed, around 78% are singletons. The sample consisted of PBMCs. The receptors here all came from a woman in her 40s in good health and CMV-seronegative. The CDR3 runs from the conserved cysteine through the conserved F or W. A D gene is named only where the DNA matches it firmly. Only some rows state a clone size, as once, few, many or a class for expanded clones.

length	size	V	D	J	DNA	CDR3
14	few	TRBV7-3	-	TRBJ2-7	TGTGCCAGCAGCTTAGACGGGACTTTCTACGAGCAGTACTTC	CASSLDGTFYEQYF
15	-	TRBV25-1	TRBD1	TRBJ1-4	TGTGCCAGCAGTGAGGCCGGGACAGGGAGTGAAAAACTGTTTTTT	CASSEAGTGSEKLFF
10	few	TRBV2	-	TRBJ1-1	TGTGCCAGCAGGGACATTGGGGCTTTCTTT	CASRDIGAFF
13	few	TRBV11-2	TRBD1	TRBJ1-5	TGTGCCAGCAGTCCACAGGGGGCCCAGCCCCAGCATTTT	CASSPQGAQPQHF
15	-	TRBV10-3	TRBD1	TRBJ2-1	TGTGCCATCAGCGCGACAGGGGGGGACTACAATGAGCAGTTCTTC	CAISATGGDYNEQFF
14	-	TRBV30	TRBD1	TRBJ1-3	TGTGCCGGGGACAGCCAAGGGTCCGGAAACACCATATATTTT	CAGDSQGSGNTIYF
16	-	TRBV28	TRBD2	TRBJ2-3	TGTGCCAGCAGTTCGACTAGCGCTCAAGGGACAGATACGCAGTATTTT	CASSSTSAQGTDTQYF
13	-	TRBV7-9	-	TRBJ1-1	TGTGCCAGCAGCTTAGCGGAGCGGACTGAAGCTTTCTTT	CASSLAERTEAFF
14	-	TRBV19	TRBD1	TRBJ1-4	TGTGCCAGTAGGGACAGGGGGGAAGGAGAAAAACTGTTTTTT	CASRDRGEGEKLFF
16	-	TRBV4-2	TRBD2	TRBJ2-1	TGTGCCAGCAGCCAAGCCCCGGGACTAGGAGTTCGGGAGCAGTTCTTC	CASSQAPGLGVREQFF
17	few	TRBV4-2	TRBD1	TRBJ1-2	TGTGCCAGCAGCCAAGAAATCGGGGCAGGGGGCTTGGATGGCTACACCTTC	CASSQEIGAGGLDGYTF
11	-	TRBV5-6	-	TRBJ2-5	TGTGTCAGCAGCCACAGGGAGACCCAGTACTTC	CVSSHRETQYF
14	-	TRBV6-5	TRBD2	TRBJ2-1	TGTGCCACCTGGGAGGGCGGCAGAGCGAATGAGCAGTTCTTC	CATWEGGRANEQFF
16	few	TRBV5-6	TRBD2	TRBJ2-1	TGTGCCAGCAGCTTAGGGACTAGCGTGTCCTACAATGAGCAGTTCTTC	CASSLGTSVSYNEQFF
15	once	TRBV29-1	-	TRBJ1-1	TGCAGCGTTTTGCTTGGCCTAGGGGTGAACACTGAAGCTTTCTTT	CSVLLGLGVNTEAFF
14	-	TRBV7-9	-	TRBJ1-6	TGTGCCAGCAGCCCCACAGGGAGTAATTCACCCCTCCACTTT	CASSPTGSNSPLHF
11	-	TRBV30	-	TRBJ1-2	TGTGCCTGGGCCAGGGGAGATGGCTACACCTTC	CAWARGDGYTF
15	-	TRBV7-3	TRBD1	TRBJ1-1	TGTGCCAGCAGCTTTTTCAAAGGGGGCCTCACTGAAGCTTTCTTT	CASSFFKGGLTEAFF
9	-	TRBV28	-	TRBJ2-5	TGTGCCAGAACAAGACAGGTATACTTC	CARTRQVYF
15	-	TRBV10-3	TRBD1	TRBJ2-1	TGTGCCATCACCTTCACTCAGGGGGCAGTGAATGAGCAGTTCTTC	CAITFTQGAVNEQFF
14	-	TRBV5-1	TRBD1	TRBJ1-4	TGCGCCAGCAGGCAGGGGGGATCGAATGAAAAACTGTTTTTT	CASRQGGSNEKLFF
13	-	TRBV6-5	-	TRBJ2-3	TGTGCCAGCGGCCGGACAGCACAAGATACGCAGTATTTT	CASGRTAQDTQYF
15	-	TRBV27	TRBD2	TRBJ2-3	TGTGCCAGCAGCGGACTAGCGGGAGGGAGGGATACGCAGTATTTT	CASSGLAGGRDTQYF
15	-	TRBV18	TRBD2	TRBJ2-1	TGTGCCAGCTCACCCCTAGCGGCCTCCTACAATGAGCAGTTCTTC	CASSPLAASYNEQFF
16	few	TRBV5-4	TRBD1	TRBJ1-1	TGTGCCAGCAGCGAGGGACAGGGGAGGGTTAGGACTGAAGCTTTCTTT	CASSEGQGRVRTEAFF
14	once	TRBV29-1	TRBD1	TRBJ2-3	TGCAGCGTCCTCGACAGGGCCACGTCAGATACGCAGTATTTT	CSVLDRATSDTQYF
13	-	TRBV6-1	TRBD1	TRBJ1-2	TGTGCCAGCTACTTGACAGGGGCAAGTGGCTACACCTTC	CASYLTGASGYTF
14	-	TRBV25-1	TRBD2	TRBJ2-3	TGTGCCAGCAGGACTAGCGGGAGGACAGATACGCAGTATTTT	CASRTSGRTDTQYF
14	-	TRBV19	TRBD1	TRBJ1-5	TGTGCCAGTAGTATCGACAGGGCCAATCAGCCCCAGCATTTT	CASSIDRANQPQHF
15	-	TRBV7-9	TRBD1	TRBJ2-7	TGTGCCAGCAGCTTAGCAGGGACAGGGCCCGGCGAGCAGTACTTC	CASSLAGTGPGEQYF
19	once	TRBV19	TRBD2	TRBJ2-1	TGTGCCAGTAGTATAGGGAGGGGATCCGCGGGAGGCCCCGGGCATGAGCAGTTCTTC	CASSIGRGSAGGPGHEQFF
14	-	TRBV11-2	-	TRBJ1-2	TGTGCCAGCAGCCTAGACGGGGTGGGCTATGGCTACACCTTC	CASSLDGVGYGYTF
16	once	TRBV4-2	-	TRBJ2-7	TGTGCCAGCAGCCAAGAGTCATCAAGCGGACTCTACGAGCAGTACTTC	CASSQESSSGLYEQYF
15	-	TRBV19	-	TRBJ1-5	TGTGCCAGTAGTATGGGGCAGGTTGGGAATCAGCCCCAGCATTTT	CASSMGQVGNQPQHF
15	-	TRBV27	-	TRBJ2-3	TGTGCCAGCAGCCAAAGGAGGGAGGTCACAGATACGCAGTATTTT	CASSQRREVTDTQYF
18	-	TRBV2	TRBD2	TRBJ2-2	TGTGCCAGCAGTGCAGGGGCTAGCGGGATGAGGGGCACCGGGGAGCTGTTTTTT	CASSAGASGMRGTGELFF
15	-	TRBV7-9	TRBD2	TRBJ2-1	TGTGCCAGCAGCTATATAGCGGGGGCCTACAATGAGCAGTTCTTC	CASSYIAGAYNEQFF
14	-	TRBV18	-	TRBJ1-4	TGTGCCAGCTCACCACAACAGGGAGGGGAAAAACTGTTTTTT	CASSPQQGGEKLFF
15	-	TRBV21-1	-	TRBJ1-1	TGTGCCAGCAGCAAAGGGAGGGTCCGGCGCACTGAAGCTTTCTTT	CASSKGRVRRTEAFF
14	-	TRBV6-4	-	TRBJ1-4	TGTGCCAGCAGCCCGACAGCAACTAATGAAAAACTGTTTTTT	CASSPTATNEKLFF
15	once	TRBV9	TRBD1	TRBJ1-2	TGTGCCAGCAGCCTTGGACAGGGCGGAAACTATGGCTACACCTTC	CASSLGQGGNYGYTF
15	-	TRBV9	-	TRBJ2-5	TGTGCCAGCAGCGTAGCTATGACGGGACAAGAGACCCAGTACTTC	CASSVAMTGQETQYF
13	-	TRBV29-1	-	TRBJ2-7	TGCAGCGTTGTGTCGGGGTCCGGTTACGAGCAGTACTTC	CSVVSGSGYEQYF
17	-	TRBV15	-	TRBJ2-1	TGTGCCACCAGCGGGCACCAGGGCAGCCTTCCCTACAATGAGCAGTTCTTC	CATSGHQGSLPYNEQFF
14	-	TRBV6-6	TRBD2	TRBJ2-1	TGTGCCATCAGACTAGCAGACTCCTACAATGAGCAGTTCTTC	CAIRLADSYNEQFF
12	few	TRBV2	-	TRBJ2-3	TGTGCCAGCAGTGTCGTCCTAGATACGCAGTATTTT	CASSVVLDTQYF
13	-	TRBV6-5	-	TRBJ2-7	TGTGCCAGCAGTTTAGGCGGTTCCTACGAGCAGTACTTC	CASSLGGSYEQYF
16	-	TRBV19	-	TRBJ2-3	TGTGCCAGTAGTCCCGGCCCGGGCAGGGCAGGAGATACGCAGTATTTT	CASSPGPGRAGDTQYF
13	-	TRBV30	TRBD1	TRBJ1-5	TGTGCCTGGAGTGTAACAGGGGGACAGCCCCAGCATTTT	CAWSVTGGQPQHF
19	-	TRBV6-1	-	TRBJ1-5	TGTGCCAGCAGTGAATCCCAGGGTAGCGGCAAGGGGTTAGGGCAGCCCCAGCATTTT	CASSESQGSGKGLGQPQHF
13	-	TRBV6-1	-	TRBJ2-5	TGTGCCAGCAGTGGACACGTCGGAGAGACCCAGTACTTC	CASSGHVGETQYF
18	-	TRBV30	TRBD1	TRBJ1-5	TGTGCCTGGAGGTCCGGGACAGGGGGCTTTTTGAGCAATCAGCCCCAGCATTTT	CAWRSGTGGFLSNQPQHF
13	-	TRBV6-5	-	TRBJ2-1	TGTGCCAGCAGTTACTCCTCTGAGAATGAGCAGTTCTTC	CASSYSSENEQFF
16	-	TRBV7-8	TRBD2	TRBJ2-7	TGTGCCAGCAGCCCCGCTCCTAGCGGGGGGTCCTACGAGCAGTACTTC	CASSPAPSGGSYEQYF
18	-	TRBV7-6	TRBD2	TRBJ2-1	TGTGCCAGCAGCTTATTGCTAGCGGGAGCCCCCTCCTACAATGAGCAGTTCTTC	CASSLLLAGAPSYNEQFF
12	-	TRBV30	-	TRBJ1-2	TGTGCCTGGAGTGCTGCGGGCTATGGCTACACCTTC	CAWSAAGYGYTF
15	-	TRBV7-8	TRBD1	TRBJ1-3	TGTGCCAGCAGCCCCAGACAGGGGGACGGAAACACCATATATTTT	CASSPRQGDGNTIYF
16	once	TRBV9	TRBD1	TRBJ1-2	TGTGCCAGCAGCGCCGGGGGGGACAGGGCCAACTATGGCTACACCTTC	CASSAGGDRANYGYTF